This TCR beta chain was captured by sequencing in a study of cytomegalovirus exposure and HLA in healthy donors. In the case of this clone: The antigen remains undetermined.

Notes on the study in general: Available immune exposure information covered CMV serostatus only. Some public TCRs appeared in many individuals, while most sequences were rare.

Primers included in the PCR were 60 Vbeta and 13 Jbeta primers. Repertoires were generated with immunoSEQ multiplex PCR, while TCRdb's copy carries only in-frame clones and drops some. The table includes some 170,000 clones, 82% detected once. V lost 2 bases to trimming and J lost 9 bases; unmatched junction nucleotides: 9. CDR3 size: 14 residues. From germline, CDR1 is MGHDK and CDR2 SYGVNS. This sequence originates from a girl under 10 years old in good health and CMV-seropositive. The sequenced material came from PBMCs. The genes are TRBV25-1 and TRBJ1-1, with 7 bases aligning to TRBD1. The DNA for the CDR3 is TGTGCCAGCAGTGAAAGGGTTTGGACAGGCAAAGCTTTCTTT. Translating it yields CASSERVWTGKAFF.